Below, 2 T cell receptor beta chains from the same sample are listed, as sequenced in a study of beta chain features in type 1 diabetes. Broader study findings: In all four CD4+ subsets, TCRB CDR3 length was significantly, moderately reduced in type 1 diabetes.

Sequenced material consisted of expressed TCRB transcripts (all of the isolated RNA was reverse transcribed). Generated by immunoSEQ multiplex PCR, the TCRdb table keeps only in-frame clones and is missing some. The data contain fewer than 400,000 clones, around 9.7% of them singletons. No antigen has been assigned to these receptors. Sequencing was performed on central memory CD4+ T cells from blood. Receptors originate from a man aged 30 to 39 with type 1 diabetes.

The chain has TRBV28 and TRBJ2-7; 11 positions match TRBD2. CDR1 is MDHEN, CDR2 SYDVKM, per germline. Losses at the gene ends were 5 bases for V and 3 bases for J; bases not matched to a gene: 9. The CDR3 loop spans 16 amino acids. This chain's CDR3 is CASSPSLAGGRYEQYF. Here the CDR3 DNA reads TGTGCCAGCAGTCCCTCCCTAGCGGGGGGTCGCTACGAGCAGTACTTC.

This clone was detected a few times. The genes are TRBV20-1 and TRBJ1-5; D unclear. CDR1 DFQATT and CDR2 SNEGSKA come from the germline V gene (reference sequence). This CDR3 region has 11 residues. For the CDR3, the DNA is TGCATCGTGTGGTCCAATCAGCCCCAGCATTTT. This gives the protein CIVWSNQPQHF.